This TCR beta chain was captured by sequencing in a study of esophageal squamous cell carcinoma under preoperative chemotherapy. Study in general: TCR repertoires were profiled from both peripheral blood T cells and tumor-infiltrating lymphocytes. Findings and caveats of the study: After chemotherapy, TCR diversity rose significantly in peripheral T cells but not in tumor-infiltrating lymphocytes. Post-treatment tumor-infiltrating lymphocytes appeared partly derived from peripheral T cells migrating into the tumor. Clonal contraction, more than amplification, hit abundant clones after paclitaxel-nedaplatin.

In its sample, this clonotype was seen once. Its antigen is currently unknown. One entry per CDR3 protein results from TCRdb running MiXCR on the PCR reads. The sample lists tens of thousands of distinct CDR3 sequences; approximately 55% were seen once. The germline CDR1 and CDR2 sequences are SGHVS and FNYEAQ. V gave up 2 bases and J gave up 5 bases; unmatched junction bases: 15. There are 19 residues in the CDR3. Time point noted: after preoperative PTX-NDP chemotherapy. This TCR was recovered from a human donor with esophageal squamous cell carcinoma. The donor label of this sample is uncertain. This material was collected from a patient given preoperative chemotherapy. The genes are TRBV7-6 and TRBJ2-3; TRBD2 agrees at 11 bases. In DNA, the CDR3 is TGTGCCAGCAGCTTACAACAGCCAGGTAGCGGGAGGGCCGTAGATACGCAGTATTTT. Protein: CASSLQQPGSGRAVDTQYF.